This T cell receptor (beta chain) was recovered during a study of T cell repertoires in cytomegalovirus infection. Study in general: The authors relied on CMV epitopes, both recently identified HLA-C-restricted and well-studied HLA-B-restricted. From public TCR beta signatures came an indication of both CMV infection and matching HLA type.

TCRdb re-called the reads with MiXCR, one entry per CDR3 protein. The table records roughly 990,000 distinct CDR3 sequences, 30% to 40% of them present only once. Comment on this clonotype: The antigen remains undetermined.

Germline V lookup: CDR1 SEHNR, CDR2 FQNEAQ (reference sequence). The V gene end was trimmed by 4 bases and the J gene end by 6 bases; junction bases not matched to a gene: 9. CDR3 size: 16 residues. The rearrangement joins TRBV7-9 to TRBJ1-1; 12 bases map to TRBD1. The starting material was cultured CD8+ T cells from PBMCs, obtained from culture after CMV antigen stimulation. The source of this sequence is a human donor in good health (CMV status not recorded). Some clones in this sample may be carry-over from other donors' samples. CDR3 loop: CASSSGTGGPHSEAFF. The CDR3 DNA reads as TGTGCCAGCAGCTCCGGGACAGGGGGCCCACATTCTGAAGCTTTCTTT.